These T cell receptor beta chains were read from a single sample in a study of T-cell reconstitution after alpha-beta-depleted transplantation in children. TCRdb itself ran the PCR reads through MiXCR, one entry per CDR3 protein. The sample has roughly 500,000 distinct CDR3 sequences, about 33% seen once. The sequenced sample was PBMCs from the stem cell graft donor, obtained from the stem cell graft. Receptor source: a human donor who donated a stem cell graft to a child with aplastic anemia. Both conserved end residues are part of each CDR3. D genes are given only for firm matches. Clone sizes are given selectively: once, few, many, or a class where the clone is expanded.

CDR3aa: CASSRSKSREGDTQYF
CDR3nt: TGTGCCAGCTCAAGGTCAAAAAGCCGAGAGGGAGATACGCAGTATTTT
j_gene: TRBJ2-3
abundance: -
v_gene: TRBV18
d_gene: -

CDR3aa: CASSQARLAGAGEQYF
CDR3nt: TGCGCCAGCAGCCAAGCAAGACTAGCGGGAGCAGGGGAGCAGTACTTC
j_gene: TRBJ2-7
abundance: -
v_gene: TRBV4-3
d_gene: TRBD2

CDR3aa: CASSPLHNEQFF
CDR3nt: TGTGCCAGCAGTCCCTTACACAATGAGCAGTTCTTC
j_gene: TRBJ2-1
abundance: -
v_gene: TRBV12-3/TRBV12-4
d_gene: -

CDR3aa: CASSKATAYNEQFF
CDR3nt: TGTGCCAGCAGCAAAGCGACGGCTTACAATGAGCAGTTCTTC
j_gene: TRBJ2-1
abundance: -
v_gene: TRBV21-1
d_gene: -

CDR3aa: CATSRARGQGVYNEQFF
CDR3nt: TGTGCCACCAGCAGGGCCAGAGGGCAGGGGGTGTACAATGAGCAGTTCTTC
j_gene: TRBJ2-1
abundance: once
v_gene: TRBV15
d_gene: TRBD1

CDR3aa: CASSARGYANYGYTF
CDR3nt: TGTGCCAGCAGTGCCCGGGGATACGCTAACTATGGCTACACCTTC
j_gene: TRBJ1-2
abundance: -
v_gene: TRBV25-1
d_gene: -

CDR3aa: CASSLRRDSYEQYF
CDR3nt: TGTGCCAGCAGTTTGCGACGGGACTCCTACGAGCAGTACTTC
j_gene: TRBJ2-7
abundance: few
v_gene: TRBV12-3/TRBV12-4
d_gene: -

CDR3aa: CASSYSPSGTHNEQFF
CDR3nt: TGTGCCAGCAGTTACTCGCCTAGCGGTACACACAATGAGCAGTTCTTC
j_gene: TRBJ2-1
abundance: -
v_gene: TRBV6-5
d_gene: TRBD2

CDR3aa: CASSGSNRSGGNQPQHF
CDR3nt: TGTGCCAGCAGTGGGTCTAACAGATCCGGAGGCAATCAGCCCCAGCATTTT
j_gene: TRBJ1-5
abundance: -
v_gene: TRBV6-1
d_gene: -

CDR3aa: CSARTGTSYEQYF
CDR3nt: TGCAGTGCACGGACAGGGACTTCCTACGAGCAGTACTTC
j_gene: TRBJ2-7
abundance: few
v_gene: TRBV20-1
d_gene: TRBD1

CDR3aa: CASSLGSGGSYNEQFF
CDR3nt: TGTGCCAGCAGTTTAGGGTCAGGGGGCTCCTACAATGAGCAGTTCTTC
j_gene: TRBJ2-1
abundance: -
v_gene: TRBV12-3/TRBV12-4
d_gene: TRBD1

CDR3aa: CASSVEPNTEAFF
CDR3nt: TGTGCCAGCAGCGTAGAGCCCAACACTGAAGCTTTCTTT
j_gene: TRBJ1-1
abundance: few
v_gene: TRBV9
d_gene: -

CDR3aa: CASSYASGTLDTQYF
CDR3nt: TGTGCCAGCAGTTATGCGTCAGGGACCTTAGATACGCAGTATTTT
j_gene: TRBJ2-3
abundance: -
v_gene: TRBV6-6
d_gene: -

CDR3aa: CASSGTSGRATDTQYF
CDR3nt: TGTGCCAGCAGCGGGACTAGCGGGAGGGCTACAGATACGCAGTATTTT
j_gene: TRBJ2-3
abundance: -
v_gene: TRBV9
d_gene: TRBD2

CDR3aa: CSARDPVGNQPQHF
CDR3nt: TGCAGTGCTAGAGACCCCGTGGGCAATCAGCCCCAGCATTTT
j_gene: TRBJ1-5
abundance: -
v_gene: TRBV20-1
d_gene: -

CDR3aa: CASSSGTHRSYNEQFF
CDR3nt: TGTGCCAGCAGCTCCGGGACTCACCGCTCCTACAATGAGCAGTTCTTC
j_gene: TRBJ2-1
abundance: -
v_gene: TRBV7-3
d_gene: -

CDR3aa: CASSLVWGYEQFF
CDR3nt: TGTGCCAGCAGCTTAGTCTGGGGATATGAGCAGTTCTTC
j_gene: TRBJ2-1
abundance: -
v_gene: TRBV7-2
d_gene: -

CDR3aa: CASREPGREPEAFF
CDR3nt: TGCGCCAGCCGCGAACCCGGCCGGGAACCTGAAGCTTTCTTT
j_gene: TRBJ1-1
abundance: few
v_gene: TRBV5-1
d_gene: -

CDR3aa: CASSLDRSRNEQFF
CDR3nt: TGCGCCAGCAGCTTAGATCGGAGCCGGAATGAGCAGTTCTTC
j_gene: TRBJ2-1
abundance: few
v_gene: TRBV5-1
d_gene: -

CDR3aa: CSVEGLTGVGNIQYF
CDR3nt: TGCAGCGTTGAGGGTCTGACAGGGGTAGGAAACATTCAGTACTTC
j_gene: TRBJ2-4
abundance: few
v_gene: TRBV29-1
d_gene: TRBD1

CDR3aa: CASSFMQGAGGYTF
CDR3nt: TGTGCCAGCAGTTTTATGCAGGGGGCGGGCGGCTACACCTTC
j_gene: TRBJ1-2
abundance: few
v_gene: TRBV27
d_gene: TRBD1

CDR3aa: CASSSPGVGQDTEAFF
CDR3nt: TGTGCCAGCAGTTCCCCAGGGGTGGGGCAGGACACTGAAGCTTTCTTT
j_gene: TRBJ1-1
abundance: -
v_gene: TRBV12-3/TRBV12-4
d_gene: -

CDR3aa: CASNFVQRSGTGELFF
CDR3nt: TGTGCCAGCAACTTCGTCCAGCGGTCGGGCACCGGGGAGCTGTTTTTT
j_gene: TRBJ2-2
abundance: -
v_gene: TRBV12-3/TRBV12-4
d_gene: -

CDR3aa: CASSYSTQTNYGYTF
CDR3nt: TGTGCCAGCAGTTACTCGACGCAGACCAACTATGGCTACACCTTC
j_gene: TRBJ1-2
abundance: -
v_gene: TRBV6-5
d_gene: -

CDR3aa: CASSPWGTGNTIYF
CDR3nt: TGTGCCAGCAGCCCCTGGGGGACTGGAAACACCATATATTTT
j_gene: TRBJ1-3
abundance: few
v_gene: TRBV5-6
d_gene: -

CDR3aa: CASSPTRWTVYNEQFF
CDR3nt: TGTGCCAGCAGCCCCACTAGATGGACGGTATACAATGAGCAGTTCTTC
j_gene: TRBJ2-1
abundance: -
v_gene: TRBV6-2/TRBV6-3
d_gene: -

CDR3aa: CASSRQGGAGDSEQFF
CDR3nt: TGTGCCAGCAGCCGGCAAGGCGGGGCGGGAGATAGTGAGCAGTTCTTC
j_gene: TRBJ2-1
abundance: -
v_gene: TRBV7-2
d_gene: TRBD2

CDR3aa: CSARDLAGGSYEQYF
CDR3nt: TGCAGTGCTAGAGATCTCGCGGGAGGATCCTACGAGCAGTACTTC
j_gene: TRBJ2-7
abundance: -
v_gene: TRBV20-1
d_gene: TRBD2

CDR3aa: CASGSGDTQYF
CDR3nt: TGCGCCAGCGGATCCGGAGATACGCAGTATTTT
j_gene: TRBJ2-3
abundance: -
v_gene: TRBV5-1
d_gene: -

CDR3aa: CSAARDPNTEAFF
CDR3nt: TGCAGTGCTGCCAGGGATCCGAACACTGAAGCTTTCTTT
j_gene: TRBJ1-1
abundance: few
v_gene: TRBV20-1
d_gene: -

CDR3aa: CASSSETSGTIPYF
CDR3nt: TGTGCCAGCAGCTCCGAGACTAGCGGGACAATACCCTACTTC
j_gene: TRBJ2-1
abundance: once
v_gene: TRBV7-2
d_gene: TRBD2

CDR3aa: CASSVMSGRAPGELFF
CDR3nt: TGTGCCAGCAGCGTAATGAGCGGGAGGGCCCCCGGGGAGCTGTTTTTT
j_gene: TRBJ2-2
abundance: -
v_gene: TRBV9
d_gene: TRBD2

CDR3aa: CAWSAPRGGCQYF
CDR3nt: TGTGCCTGGAGCGCCCCCAGGGGCGGTTGCCAGTACTTC
j_gene: TRBJ2-5
abundance: -
v_gene: TRBV30
d_gene: -

CDR3aa: CASSLQDRVGNQPQHF
CDR3nt: TGTGCCAGCAGCTTACAGGACAGGGTTGGGAATCAGCCCCAGCATTTT
j_gene: TRBJ1-5
abundance: few
v_gene: TRBV7-2
d_gene: TRBD1

CDR3aa: CASSFHGVNTEAFF
CDR3nt: TGTGCCAGCAGCTTCCACGGGGTGAACACTGAAGCTTTCTTT
j_gene: TRBJ1-1
abundance: -
v_gene: TRBV7-9
d_gene: -

CDR3aa: CAWSWSNTDTQYF
CDR3nt: TGTGCCTGGAGTTGGTCTAACACAGATACGCAGTATTTT
j_gene: TRBJ2-3
abundance: few
v_gene: TRBV30
d_gene: -

CDR3aa: CSVEKAGKSDTQYF
CDR3nt: TGCAGCGTTGAAAAGGCAGGGAAATCAGATACGCAGTATTTT
j_gene: TRBJ2-3
abundance: -
v_gene: TRBV29-1
d_gene: -

CDR3aa: CASSLAGHGVPWTEAFF
CDR3nt: TGTGCCAGCAGCTTAGCGGGACACGGTGTTCCGTGGACTGAAGCTTTCTTT
j_gene: TRBJ1-1
abundance: few
v_gene: TRBV7-2
d_gene: -

CDR3aa: CSARPSQGDNSPLHF
CDR3nt: TGCAGTGCTAGACCTTCTCAGGGGGACAATTCACCCCTCCACTTT
j_gene: TRBJ1-6
abundance: few
v_gene: TRBV20-1
d_gene: TRBD1

CDR3aa: CSARELAGALDEQFF
CDR3nt: TGCAGTGCTAGAGAGCTAGCGGGAGCCCTGGATGAGCAGTTCTTC
j_gene: TRBJ2-1
abundance: many
v_gene: TRBV20-1
d_gene: TRBD2

CDR3aa: CASKEGQTNTGELFF
CDR3nt: TGCGCCAGCAAAGAGGGACAGACGAACACCGGGGAGCTGTTTTTT
j_gene: TRBJ2-2
abundance: -
v_gene: TRBV5-1
d_gene: TRBD1

CDR3aa: CSVEVGQGPGETQYF
CDR3nt: TGCAGCGTTGAAGTAGGCCAGGGGCCCGGGGAGACCCAGTACTTC
j_gene: TRBJ2-5
abundance: -
v_gene: TRBV29-1
d_gene: -

CDR3aa: CASTGQSYGYTF
CDR3nt: TGTGCCAGCACCGGACAGTCTTATGGCTACACCTTC
j_gene: TRBJ1-2
abundance: -
v_gene: TRBV12-3/TRBV12-4
d_gene: -

CDR3aa: CASSFRGGTTYF
CDR3nt: TGTGCCAGCAGTTTCCGCGGGGGAACCACTTACTTC
j_gene: TRBJ2-5
abundance: -
v_gene: TRBV12-3/TRBV12-4
d_gene: TRBD2

CDR3aa: CASSPPSPRNTEAFF
CDR3nt: TGTGCCAGCTCACCACCTAGTCCGAGGAACACTGAAGCTTTCTTT
j_gene: TRBJ1-1
abundance: -
v_gene: TRBV18
d_gene: -

CDR3aa: CASTRSANTEAFF
CDR3nt: TGTGCCAGCACCAGATCGGCCAACACTGAAGCTTTCTTT
j_gene: TRBJ1-1
abundance: many
v_gene: TRBV6-6
d_gene: -

CDR3aa: CASSVRSGRFTYNEQFF
CDR3nt: TGTGCCAGCAGTGTGAGAAGCGGGAGATTTACCTACAATGAGCAGTTCTTC
j_gene: TRBJ2-1
abundance: -
v_gene: TRBV12-3/TRBV12-4
d_gene: TRBD2

CDR3aa: CASSSGLAGGSGQETQYF
CDR3nt: TGTGCCAGCAGCTCGGGCCTAGCGGGAGGATCGGGTCAAGAGACCCAGTACTTC
j_gene: TRBJ2-5
abundance: few
v_gene: TRBV5-5
d_gene: TRBD2

CDR3aa: CASSLDPGRTGQPQHF
CDR3nt: TGTGCCAGCAGTTTAGATCCAGGCAGGACCGGGCAGCCCCAGCATTTT
j_gene: TRBJ1-5
abundance: -
v_gene: TRBV12-3/TRBV12-4
d_gene: -

CDR3aa: CSARRVAGGSETQYF
CDR3nt: TGCAGCGCAAGACGAGTTGCGGGAGGGTCAGAGACCCAGTACTTC
j_gene: TRBJ2-5
abundance: -
v_gene: TRBV29-1
d_gene: TRBD2

CDR3aa: CASSNTAGNIQYF
CDR3nt: TGTGCCAGTAGTAACACGGCGGGCAACATTCAGTACTTC
j_gene: TRBJ2-4
abundance: -
v_gene: TRBV19
d_gene: -

CDR3aa: CASSLGAADSQSSYNEQFF
CDR3nt: TGCGCCAGCAGCTTGGGGGCGGCGGACAGCCAATCGTCGTACAATGAGCAGTTCTTC
j_gene: TRBJ2-1
abundance: -
v_gene: TRBV5-1
d_gene: -

CDR3aa: CASSYRRRGFYGYTF
CDR3nt: TGTGCCAGCAGTTACCGACGGCGGGGCTTCTATGGCTACACCTTC
j_gene: TRBJ1-2
abundance: few
v_gene: TRBV12-3/TRBV12-4
d_gene: -